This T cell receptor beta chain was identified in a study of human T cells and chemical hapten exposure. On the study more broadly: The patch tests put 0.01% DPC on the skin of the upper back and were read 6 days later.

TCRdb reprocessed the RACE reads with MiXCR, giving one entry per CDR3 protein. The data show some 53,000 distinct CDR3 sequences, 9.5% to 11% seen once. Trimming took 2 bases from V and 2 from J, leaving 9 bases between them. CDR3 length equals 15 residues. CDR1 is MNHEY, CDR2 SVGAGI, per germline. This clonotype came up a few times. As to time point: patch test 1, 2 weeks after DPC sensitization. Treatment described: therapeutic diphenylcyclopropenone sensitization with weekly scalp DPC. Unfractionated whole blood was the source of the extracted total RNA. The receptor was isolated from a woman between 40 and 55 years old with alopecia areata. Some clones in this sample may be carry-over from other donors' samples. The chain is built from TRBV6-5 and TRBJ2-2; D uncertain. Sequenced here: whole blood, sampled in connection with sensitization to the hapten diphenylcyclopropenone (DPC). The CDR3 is CASSYRVDNTGELFF. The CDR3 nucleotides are TGTGCCAGCAGTTACAGGGTAGACAACACCGGGGAGCTGTTTTTT.